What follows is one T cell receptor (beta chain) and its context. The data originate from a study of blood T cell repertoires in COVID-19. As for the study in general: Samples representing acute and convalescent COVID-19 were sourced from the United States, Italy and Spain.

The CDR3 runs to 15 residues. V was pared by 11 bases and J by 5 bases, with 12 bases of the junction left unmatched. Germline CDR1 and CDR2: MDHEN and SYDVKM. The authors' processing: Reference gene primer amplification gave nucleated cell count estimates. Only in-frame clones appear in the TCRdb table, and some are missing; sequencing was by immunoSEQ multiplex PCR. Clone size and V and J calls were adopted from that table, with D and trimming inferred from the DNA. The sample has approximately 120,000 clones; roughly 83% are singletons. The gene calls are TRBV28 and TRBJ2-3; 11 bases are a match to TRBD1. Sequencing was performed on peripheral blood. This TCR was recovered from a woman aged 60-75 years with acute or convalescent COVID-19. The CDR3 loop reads CAAEPGGQGVDTQYF. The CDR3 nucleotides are TGTGCCGCTGAGCCTGGGGGACAGGGGGTAGATACGCAGTATTTT.